Each of the 4 T cell receptor beta chains below was sequenced from the same sample in a study of blood T cells in healthy people across ages. A second 7 to 11 cycle PCR used barcoded and J-beta primers. TCRdb fed the 5' RACE reads into MiXCR, producing one record per CDR3 protein. The sample carries fewer than 700,000 distinct CDR3 sequences, roughly 43% recorded once. Sequenced sample: blood. Receptors originate from a man older than 75 in good health.

A single count supports this clonotype. CDR3 nucleotide sequence: TGCGCCAGCAGCCAAGAGTACGTCTCCTACAATGAGCAGTACTTC. Its translation is CASSQEYVSYNEQYF. The V and J genes are TRBV4-3 and TRBJ2-7; D not certain. The CDR3 loop spans 15 amino acids. V was clipped by 0 bases and J by 7 bases, with 16 bases between them. Germline CDR1 is LGHNA and CDR2 is YSLEER.

The chain links TRBV3-1 to TRBJ1-2, with unresolved D. Germline V gives CDR1 LGHDT, CDR2 YNNKEL (reference sequence). Between the trimmed V and J ends, which lost 3 bases and 3 bases, there was a span of 11 bases. The CDR3 loop spans 14 amino acids. As DNA, the CDR3 is TGTGCCAGCAGCCAGCTGGGTCTCCACTATGGCTACACCTTC. Its protein product is CASSQLGLHYGYTF. The full variable domain, rest sourced from reference TRBV3-1 and TRBJ1-2, is DTAVSQTPKYLVTQMGNDKSIKCEQNLGHDTMYWYKQDSKKFLKIMFSYNNKELIINETVPNRFSPKSPDKAHLNLHINSLELGDSAVYFCASSQLGLHYGYTFGSGTRLTVV.

A few counts support this clonotype. The genes are TRBV4-1 and TRBJ2-2, with 7 bases matching TRBD2. The CDR3 covers 16 residues. V trimming: 6 bases; J trimming: 2 bases; junction bases outside the gene matches: 9. Per germline, CDR1 MGHRA and CDR2 YSYEKL. This chain's CDR3 is CASSLTGTINTGELFF. Here the CDR3 DNA reads TGCGCCAGCAGTCTTACCGGGACTATCAACACCGGGGAGCTGTTTTTT.

This clonotype was seen a handful of times. V is TRBV29-1 and J is TRBJ2-7; D might be TRBD2 (5 bases). Germline-derived CDR1 and CDR2 are SQVTM and ANQGSEA. Trimming cost V 5 bases and J 3 bases, with 14 bases left between them. CDR3 size: 13 residues. In nucleotides, the CDR3 is TGCAGCGTTTGTCCGGGGAAGGACTACGAGCAGTACTTC. Translation: CSVCPGKDYEQYF.